This T cell receptor beta chain comes out of a study of blood T cell repertoires in COVID-19. Study at large: Researchers got acute and convalescent COVID-19 samples from the United States, Italy and Spain.

Produced via immunoSEQ multiplex PCR; TCRdb's table is partial and in-frame only. The table lists roughly 340,000 clones, around 87% of them singletons. One Seattle source followed patients from active infection through their disease course. V was pared by 5 bases and J by 4 bases, with 18 bases between. This CDR3 spans 16 amino acids. CDR1 and CDR2 (germline): SGHNT, YENEEA. The TCR was taken from a woman aged 50 to 60 with COVID-19, enrolled during active disease. Sequenced material: peripheral blood. The genes are TRBV11-3 and TRBJ2-1; TRBD2 might be the D (5 bases). The CDR3 sequence is CASSPPGVILYNEQFF. CDR3 DNA sequence: TGTGCCAGCAGCCCCCCCGGGGTGATCCTATACAATGAGCAGTTCTTC. Variable domain in full (rest from reference TRBV11-3 and TRBJ2-1): EAGVVQSPRYKIIEKKQPVAFWCNPISGHNTLYWYLQNLGQGPELLIRYENEEAVDDSQLPKDRFSAERLKGVDSTLKIQPAELGDSAVYLCASSPPGVILYNEQFFGPGTRLTVL.